The rows below give T cell receptor beta chains drawn from one sample of a study of neurological immune-mediated disorders. MiXCR, applied by TCRdb to the 5' RACE reads, yields one record per CDR3 protein. The repertoire holds approximately 74,000 distinct CDR3 sequences, with approximately 10% as singletons. Sequencing used PBMCs. All receptors derive from a man over 45 in good health. CDR3s include the opening cysteine and the closing phenylalanine or tryptophan. Each record gives: J gene, D gene, V gene, clone size, CDR3 protein, CDR3 DNA. A D gene is named only where the DNA matches it firmly. A clone size is listed for some rows: how often the clone was seen (once, few, many), or a class if it is expanded.

TRBJ1-4	.	TRBV20-1	many	CSAPKGGAEEKLFF	TGCAGTGCACCTAAGGGGGGGGCAGAGGAAAAACTGTTTTTT
TRBJ2-5	.	TRBV5-6	many	CASSLYRQETQYF	TGTGCCAGCAGCTTGTACAGACAAGAGACCCAGTACTTC
TRBJ2-5	TRBD2	TRBV20-1	.	CSAKGLWGGQETQYF	TGCAGTGCTAAGGGGTTGTGGGGGGGCCAAGAGACCCAGTACTTC
TRBJ2-7	TRBD1	TRBV20-1	many	CSAPGTGGNYEQYF	TGCAGTGCTCCAGGGACAGGGGGAAACTACGAGCAGTACTTC
TRBJ2-5	TRBD1	TRBV5-5	.	CASSLPTGTVRQETQYF	TGTGCCAGCAGCTTGCCAACCGGGACAGTGCGACAAGAGACCCAGTACTTC
TRBJ1-6	TRBD1	TRBV20-1	many	CSAREGGQRSPLHF	TGCAGTGCTAGAGAGGGGGGACAGCGGTCACCCCTCCACTTT
TRBJ2-3	TRBD2	TRBV4-1	.	CASSRSGGAEIDTQYF	TGCGCCAGCAGCCGGAGCGGGGGGGCCGAGATAGATACGCAGTATTTT
TRBJ2-2	.	TRBV7-3	many	CASSSAWDTGELFF	TGTGCCAGCAGCTCCGCATGGGACACCGGGGAGCTGTTTTTT
TRBJ2-7	TRBD1	TRBV10-3	few	CAIRPNLDRGYEQYF	TGTGCCATCCGCCCGAATCTGGACAGGGGGTACGAGCAGTACTTC
TRBJ1-5	TRBD1	TRBV20-1	few	CSARMTPRGQGNQPQHF	TGCAGTGCTAGAATGACCCCTAGGGGACAGGGCAATCAGCCCCAGCATTTT
TRBJ1-1	TRBD1	TRBV2	many	CASRDGQGGTEAFF	TGTGCCAGCAGGGACGGACAGGGAGGCACTGAAGCTTTCTTT
TRBJ2-2	.	TRBV5-1	many	CASSFNPPGELFF	TGCGCCAGCAGCTTTAACCCCCCCGGGGAGCTGTTTTTT
TRBJ2-5	.	TRBV5-1	many	CASSLFSGLRETQYF	TGCGCCAGCAGCTTATTTAGTGGGTTGAGAGAGACCCAGTACTTC
TRBJ2-4	.	TRBV3-1	many	CASSQWGNIQYF	TGTGCCAGCAGCCAGTGGGGAAACATTCAGTACTTC
TRBJ2-2	.	TRBV7-9	many	CASSLFVQHTGELFF	TGTGCCAGCAGCTTATTCGTACAGCACACCGGGGAGCTGTTTTTT
TRBJ2-1	.	TRBV20-1	many	CSASRNEQFF	TGCAGTGCTAGCCGTAATGAGCAGTTCTTC
TRBJ2-3	.	TRBV11-2	many	CASSLMANPTDTQYF	TGTGCCAGCAGCTTAATGGCTAACCCTACAGATACGCAGTATTTT
TRBJ2-1	.	TRBV28	many	CASSFPRGTAYNEQFF	TGTGCCAGCAGTTTCCCACGTGGGACGGCATACAATGAGCAGTTCTTC
TRBJ2-1	.	TRBV24-1	few	CATRGEVGNEQFF	TGTGCTACCAGAGGGGAAGTCGGCAATGAGCAGTTCTTC
TRBJ1-1	.	TRBV4-2	many	CASSQETRERSEAFF	TGTGCCAGCAGCCAAGAAACGCGAGAGAGGTCTGAAGCTTTCTTT
TRBJ2-7	.	TRBV7-9	.	CASSSGEGEQYF	TGTGCCAGCAGTTCAGGGGAGGGCGAGCAGTACTTC
TRBJ1-5	TRBD1	TRBV20-1	many	CSARGGQVGQPQHF	TGCAGTGCTAGAGGGGGACAGGTAGGACAGCCCCAGCATTTT
TRBJ2-5	TRBD2	TRBV12-3/TRBV12-4	many	CASSLVVTSGRVGSKETQYF	TGTGCCAGCAGTTTAGTTGTGACTAGCGGGAGGGTTGGCAGTAAGGAGACCCAGTACTTC
TRBJ1-5	TRBD1	TRBV28	many	CASSLLDRGLVEAQHF	TGTGCCAGCAGTTTATTGGACAGGGGGCTTGTGGAGGCCCAGCATTTT
TRBJ2-7	.	TRBV20-1	many	CSARQSSYEQYF	TGCAGTGCTAGACAGAGCTCCTACGAGCAGTACTTC
TRBJ1-6	TRBD1	TRBV5-1	many	CASSSGQKNNSPLHF	TGCGCCAGCAGCTCGGGACAGAAGAATAATTCACCCCTCCACTTT
TRBJ2-3	.	TRBV9	.	CTSSVTGTSHTDTQYF	TGTACCAGCAGCGTCACGGGGACTTCACACACAGATACGCAGTATTTT
TRBJ1-2	TRBD1	TRBV12-3/TRBV12-4	many	CASSLDRGEGYTF	TGTGCCAGCAGCCTGGACAGGGGAGAAGGCTACACCTTC
TRBJ2-2	TRBD2	TRBV4-1	.	CASSLMTSGRNTGELFF	TGCGCCAGCAGCCTCATGACTAGCGGGAGAAACACCGGGGAGCTGTTTTTT
TRBJ2-5	.	TRBV20-1	many	CSTISETQYF	TGCAGTACCATCTCGGAGACCCAGTACTTC
TRBJ2-1	.	TRBV2	.	CASAALGVEQFF	TGCGCCAGCGCTGCCCTGGGGGTGGAGCAGTTCTTC
TRBJ2-3	.	TRBV5-1	many	CASGSTTDTQYF	TGCGCCAGCGGGTCTACCACAGATACGCAGTATTTT
TRBJ2-1	.	TRBV14	few	CASSQDRLVRDEQFF	TGTGCCAGCAGCCAAGATCGACTAGTTAGGGATGAGCAGTTCTTC
TRBJ1-5	.	TRBV28	many	CASSLGTNQPQHF	TGTGCCAGCAGTTTGGGCACTAATCAGCCCCAGCATTTT
TRBJ2-3	.	TRBV6-4	many	CASSVGLTQYF	TGTGCCAGCAGTGTAGGACTCACGCAGTATTTT
TRBJ1-3	.	TRBV29-1	many	CSVVQTSSGNTIYF	TGCAGCGTTGTTCAGACTAGCTCTGGAAACACCATATATTTT
TRBJ1-1	TRBD1	TRBV18	few	CASSPAGGFTEAFF	TGTGCCAGCTCACCGGCAGGGGGCTTCACTGAAGCTTTCTTT
TRBJ2-2	.	TRBV20-1	many	CSAKRQELPTGELFF	TGCAGTGCTAAAAGACAGGAGCTACCCACCGGGGAGCTGTTTTTT
TRBJ2-3	.	TRBV27	many	CASSFLSGWAGKTDTQYF	TGTGCCAGCAGTTTCTTGAGCGGGTGGGCGGGGAAGACAGATACGCAGTATTTT
TRBJ2-5	.	TRBV5-1	many	CASSRSTGQETQYF	TGCGCCAGCAGTCGTTCGACAGGTCAAGAGACCCAGTACTTC
TRBJ2-5	TRBD1	TRBV5-1	few	CASSSGQGETQYF	TGCGCCAGCAGCTCGGGACAGGGGGAGACCCAGTACTTC
TRBJ2-7	.	TRBV27	many	CASSVTPSYEQYF	TGTGCCAGCAGTGTGACACCATCCTACGAGCAGTACTTC
TRBJ2-5	TRBD2	TRBV3-1	many	CASSPPRRSGRAGQETQYF	TGTGCCAGCAGCCCCCCACGTAGAAGCGGGAGGGCTGGGCAAGAGACCCAGTACTTC
TRBJ1-1	.	TRBV12-3/TRBV12-4	many	CASSFDGTGNTEAFF	TGTGCCAGCAGTTTTGATGGGACGGGGAACACTGAAGCTTTCTTT
TRBJ2-1	.	TRBV4-2	many	CASSQGQSYNEQFF	TGTGCCAGCAGCCAAGGTCAATCCTACAATGAGCAGTTCTTC
TRBJ2-2	TRBD2	TRBV20-1	many	CSARETSGRPDTGELFF	TGCAGTGCTAGAGAAACTAGCGGGAGACCGGACACCGGGGAGCTGTTTTTT
TRBJ2-3	.	TRBV28	many	CASSFRAGAWNTQYF	TGTGCCAGCAGTTTTAGGGCAGGGGCATGGAATACGCAGTATTTT
TRBJ2-7	.	TRBV5-1	many	CASRSDWRAYEQYF	TGCGCCAGCAGGTCCGACTGGAGAGCCTACGAGCAGTACTTC